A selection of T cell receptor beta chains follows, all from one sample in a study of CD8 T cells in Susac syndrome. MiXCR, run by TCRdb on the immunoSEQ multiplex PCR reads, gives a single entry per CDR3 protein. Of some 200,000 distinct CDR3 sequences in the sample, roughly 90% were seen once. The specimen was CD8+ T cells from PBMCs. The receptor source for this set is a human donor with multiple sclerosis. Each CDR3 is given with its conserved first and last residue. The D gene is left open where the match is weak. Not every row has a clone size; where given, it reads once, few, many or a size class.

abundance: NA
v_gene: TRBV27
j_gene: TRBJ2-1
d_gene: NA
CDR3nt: TGTGCCAGCAGTTCCAAACTCAATGAGCAGTTCTTC
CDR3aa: CASSSKLNEQFF

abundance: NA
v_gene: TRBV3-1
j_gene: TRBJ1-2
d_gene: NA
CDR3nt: TGTGCCAGCAGCCAAGATTTCGGGGCCGCCTTTTATGGCTACACCTTC
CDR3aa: CASSQDFGAAFYGYTF

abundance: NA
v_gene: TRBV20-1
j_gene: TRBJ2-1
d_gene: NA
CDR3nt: TGCAGTGGGTATGGGGGCGGGGTAACCTTGGGGAATGAGCAGTTCTTC
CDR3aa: CSGYGGGVTLGNEQFF

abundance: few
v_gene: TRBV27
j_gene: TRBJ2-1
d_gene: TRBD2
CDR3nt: TGTGCCAGCAGTTCGGGAGGGGGCTACAATGAGCAGTTCTTC
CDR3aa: CASSSGGGYNEQFF

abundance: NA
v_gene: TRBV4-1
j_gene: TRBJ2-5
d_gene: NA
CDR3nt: TGCGCCAGCAGCCAAGTTCAGGAAGAGACCCAGTACTTC
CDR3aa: CASSQVQEETQYF

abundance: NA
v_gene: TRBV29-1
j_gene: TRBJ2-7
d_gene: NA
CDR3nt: TGCAGCGTTGTAGACCCTTCGGCCTACGAGCAGTACTTC
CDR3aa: CSVVDPSAYEQYF

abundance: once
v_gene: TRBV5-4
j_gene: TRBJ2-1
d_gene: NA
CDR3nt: TGTGCCAGCAGCTTGAGGAAGTTGGTCCCAGACAATGAGCAGTTCTTC
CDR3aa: CASSLRKLVPDNEQFF

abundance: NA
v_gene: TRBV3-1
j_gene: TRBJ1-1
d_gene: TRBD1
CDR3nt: TGTGCCAGCAGCCCGCGGGACAGTTTGAACACTGAAGCTTTCTTT
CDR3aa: CASSPRDSLNTEAFF

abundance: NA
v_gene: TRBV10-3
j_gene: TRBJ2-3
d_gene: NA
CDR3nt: TGTGCCATCAGTGCCCCTCCAGGGGGGGATGGAGATACGCAGTATTTT
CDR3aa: CAISAPPGGDGDTQYF

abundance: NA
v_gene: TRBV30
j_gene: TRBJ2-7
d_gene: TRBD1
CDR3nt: TGTGCCTGGGAAGGGACAGGTGGGAGGGAGCAGTACTTC
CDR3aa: CAWEGTGGREQYF

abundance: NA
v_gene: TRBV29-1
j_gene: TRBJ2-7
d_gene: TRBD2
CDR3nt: TGCAGCGTGACTAGCGGGGCTGCCTACGAGCAGTACTTC
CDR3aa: CSVTSGAAYEQYF

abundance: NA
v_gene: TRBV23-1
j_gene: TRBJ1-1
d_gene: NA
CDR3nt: TGCGCCAGCAGTCAACCGGCCGGGGGGGACACTGAAGCTTTCTTT
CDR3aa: CASSQPAGGDTEAFF

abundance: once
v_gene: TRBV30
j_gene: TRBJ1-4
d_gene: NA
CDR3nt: TGTGCCTGGAGTGTAGGGGCTGGCGGGACTAATGAAAAACTGTTTTTT
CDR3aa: CAWSVGAGGTNEKLFF

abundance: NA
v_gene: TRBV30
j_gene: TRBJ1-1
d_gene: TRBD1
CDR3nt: TGTGCCTGGAGCCAGGGGGCGACCACTGAAGCTTTCTTT
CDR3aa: CAWSQGATTEAFF

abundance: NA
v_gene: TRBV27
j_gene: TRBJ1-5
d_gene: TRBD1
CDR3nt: TGTGCCAGCAGTTTATCGCCAGGGGGTAATCAGCCCCAGCATTTT
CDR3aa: CASSLSPGGNQPQHF

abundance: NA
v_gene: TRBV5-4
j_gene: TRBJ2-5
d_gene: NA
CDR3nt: TGTGCCAGCAGCTTGAACCAAGAGACCCAGTACTTC
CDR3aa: CASSLNQETQYF

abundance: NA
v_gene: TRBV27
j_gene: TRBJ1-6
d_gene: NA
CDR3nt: TGTGCCAGCAGTTGGGGTAGCTATAATTCACCCCTCCACTTT
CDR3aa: CASSWGSYNSPLHF

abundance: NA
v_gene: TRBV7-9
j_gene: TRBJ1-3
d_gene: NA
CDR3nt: TGTGCCAGCAGTTCTCCAGGGGTGGAAAACACCATATATTTT
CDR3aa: CASSSPGVENTIYF

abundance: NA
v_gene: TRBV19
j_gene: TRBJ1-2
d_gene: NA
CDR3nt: TGTGCCAGTAGCCCCCCGGTAAAGTTCCCGCAGGCAGATCGCTATGGCTACACCTTC
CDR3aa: CASSPPVKFPQADRYGYTF

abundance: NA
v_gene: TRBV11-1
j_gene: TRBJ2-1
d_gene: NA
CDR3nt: TGTGCCAGCAGCTTAGTCCGTGGGTTCGATGAGCAGTTCTTC
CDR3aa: CASSLVRGFDEQFF

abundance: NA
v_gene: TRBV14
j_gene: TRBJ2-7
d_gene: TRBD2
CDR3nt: TGTGCCAGCAGCCATTTAGCGGGAGGAGCCTACGAGCAGTACTTC
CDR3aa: CASSHLAGGAYEQYF

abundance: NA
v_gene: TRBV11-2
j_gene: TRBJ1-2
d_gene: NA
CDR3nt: TGTGCCAGCAGCTTGCAGGCGGGCTATGGCTACACCTTC
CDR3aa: CASSLQAGYGYTF

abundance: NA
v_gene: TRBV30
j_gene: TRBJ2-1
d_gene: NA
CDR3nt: TGTGCCTGGGAGTATAGCTCCTACAATGAGCAGTTCTTC
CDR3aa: CAWEYSSYNEQFF

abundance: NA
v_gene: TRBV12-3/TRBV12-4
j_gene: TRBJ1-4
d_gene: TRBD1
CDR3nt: TGTGCCAGCAGTAAGGACAGGGGGCGAAGTGAAAAACTGTTTTTT
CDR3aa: CASSKDRGRSEKLFF

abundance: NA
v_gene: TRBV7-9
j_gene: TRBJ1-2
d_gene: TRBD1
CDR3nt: TGTGCCAGCAGCCCAGGGGGACTTGTCTATGGCTACACCTTC
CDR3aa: CASSPGGLVYGYTF

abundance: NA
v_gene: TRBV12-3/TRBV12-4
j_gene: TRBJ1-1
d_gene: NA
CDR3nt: TGTGCCAGCAGTTCTCGGTTCAGCCGGGGCACTGAAGCTTTCTTT
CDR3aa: CASSSRFSRGTEAFF

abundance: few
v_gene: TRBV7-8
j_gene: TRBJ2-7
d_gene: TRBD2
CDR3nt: TGTGCCAGCAGCTCCTACCCGGGGGGGGAACAGTACTTC
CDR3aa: CASSSYPGGEQYF

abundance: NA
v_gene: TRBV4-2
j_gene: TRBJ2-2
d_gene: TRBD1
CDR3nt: TGTGCCAGCAGCCAAGTGGGACAGGGAGGAACCGGGGAGCTGTTTTTT
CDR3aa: CASSQVGQGGTGELFF